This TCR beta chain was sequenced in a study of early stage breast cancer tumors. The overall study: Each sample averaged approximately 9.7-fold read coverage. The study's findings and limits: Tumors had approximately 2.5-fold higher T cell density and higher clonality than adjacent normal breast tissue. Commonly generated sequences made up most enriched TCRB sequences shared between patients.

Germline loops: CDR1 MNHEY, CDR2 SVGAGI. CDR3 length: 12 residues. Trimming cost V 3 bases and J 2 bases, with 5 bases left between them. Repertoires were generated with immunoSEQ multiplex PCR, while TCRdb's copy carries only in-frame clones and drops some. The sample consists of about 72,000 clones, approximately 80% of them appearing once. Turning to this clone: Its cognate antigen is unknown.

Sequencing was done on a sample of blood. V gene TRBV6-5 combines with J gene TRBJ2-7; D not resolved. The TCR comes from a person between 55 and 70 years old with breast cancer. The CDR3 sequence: CASSYIPYEQYF. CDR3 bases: TGTGCCAGCAGTTATATCCCCTACGAGCAGTACTTC.